This is a list of T cell receptor beta chains from one sample in a study of blood T cell repertoires in COVID-19. This table comes from immunoSEQ multiplex PCR, and its TCRdb copy is limited to in-frame clones, with some not included. In the table there are 130,000 to 150,000 clones, approximately 87% of which are singletons. Material: PBMCs or T cells enriched from blood (not recorded which). These receptors originate from a man aged 55 to 70 who had recovered from COVID-19. Both conserved end residues are part of each CDR3. The D gene is left open where the match is weak. Size is stated for part of the rows, as once, few or many counts, or as a class when the clone is expanded.

size: -; D: -; V: TRBV3-1/TRBV3-2; J: TRBJ2-1; DNA: TGTGCCAGCAGCCAAGAGAGGGGACTGGGGAGAAATGAGCAGTTCTTC; CDR3: CASSQERGLGRNEQFF
size: once; D: -; V: TRBV5-5; J: TRBJ2-2; DNA: TGTGCCAGCAGCTCTATCCGGTTTTCGAACACCGGGGAGCTGTTTTTT; CDR3: CASSSIRFSNTGELFF
size: -; D: -; V: TRBV10-2; J: TRBJ2-1; DNA: TGCGCCAGCAGTGTTGCGGATGAGCAGTTCTTC; CDR3: CASSVADEQFF
size: -; D: TRBD2; V: TRBV9; J: TRBJ2-2; DNA: TGTGCCAGCAGCGTAGTAGCGGGAGGCATCGGGGAGCTGTTTTTT; CDR3: CASSVVAGGIGELFF
size: once; D: TRBD2; V: TRBV18; J: TRBJ2-3; DNA: TGTGCCAGCTCACCACCGGTATCGCTAAGCGGGAGAGGCTTGGGCACAGATACGCAGTATTTT; CDR3: CASSPPVSLSGRGLGTDTQYF
size: -; D: TRBD1; V: TRBV7-9; J: TRBJ2-7; DNA: TGTGCCAGCAGCTCCCGCCGGGACAGGGATGGCGAGCAGTACTTC; CDR3: CASSSRRDRDGEQYF
size: -; D: -; V: TRBV30; J: TRBJ2-1; DNA: TGTGCCTGGACACCCGGGACTCCGAATGAGCAGTTCTTC; CDR3: CAWTPGTPNEQFF
size: -; D: -; V: TRBV2; J: TRBJ2-7; DNA: TGTGCCAGCAGGCGGGACGGACCCTACGAGCAGTACTTC; CDR3: CASRRDGPYEQYF
size: -; D: TRBD1; V: TRBV28; J: TRBJ1-6; DNA: TGTGCCAGCACCGATCCGCCGGGACAGAGCTCCTATAATTCACCCCTCCACTTT; CDR3: CASTDPPGQSSYNSPLHF
size: -; D: -; V: TRBV10-1; J: TRBJ2-1; DNA: TGCGCCAGCAGTACAGGGATCAATGAGCAGTTCTTC; CDR3: CASSTGINEQFF